This T cell receptor beta chain originates from a study of cytomegalovirus exposure and HLA in healthy donors. Libraries were prepared by immunoSEQ multiplex PCR; TCRdb keeps only in-frame clonotypes and omits some of them. The table shows around 130,000 clones, with roughly 90% occurring only once. The V and J ends lost 4 bases and 5 bases, in that order; junction bases with no gene match: 4. The CDR3 spans 13 residues. CDR1 MNHNY and CDR2 SVGAGI come from the germline V gene (reference sequence). The clonotype comes from a man younger than 40 in good health and CMV-seronegative. V is TRBV6-6 and J is TRBJ2-5; TRBD2 agrees at 7 bases. Sequencing was carried out using PBMCs. CDR3 residues: CASSSGLGETQYF. The CDR3 DNA reads TGTGCCAGCAGTTCCGGACTAGGGGAGACCCAGTACTTC.